Below are 3 T cell receptor beta chains sequenced from a single sample in a study of T-cell memory formation after mild COVID-19. MiXCR, applied by TCRdb to the 5' RACE reads, yields one record per CDR3 protein. Among 100,000 to 130,000 distinct CDR3 sequences listed, approximately 14% were seen once. The sample comprised PBMCs or a T cell subset sorted from them (not recorded which). These receptors originate from a man aged 18 to 35 who had mild COVID-19 (a few samples of this study predate the infection). Cell type and time point are not known.

Here the CDR3 reads CASSKGWTGITDTQYF. In DNA, the CDR3 is TGTGCCAGTAGTAAAGGGTGGACAGGGATCACAGATACGCAGTATTTT. The rearrangement uses TRBV19 and TRBJ2-3; TRBD1 aligns across 8 bases. The CDR3 extends over 16 amino acids. Germline lookup yields CDR1 LNHDA and CDR2 SQIVND (reference sequence). Trimming removed 4 bases from V and 2 bases from J; junction bases left unmatched: 8. Full variable domain (missing parts from reference TRBV19 and TRBJ2-3): DGGITQSPKYLFRKEGQNVTLSCEQNLNHDAMYWYRQDPGQGLRLIYYSQIVNDFQKGDIAEGYSVSREKKESFPLTVTSAQKNPTAFYLCASSKGWTGITDTQYFGPGTRLTVL.

This clonotype was seen many times. The chain employs TRBV18 and TRBJ2-5, with a tentative D call TRBD2 (5 bases). Trimming removed 3 bases from V and 0 bases from J, with 26 bases in between. From germline, CDR1 is KGHSH and CDR2 LQKENI. The CDR3 is made up of 20 amino acids. The CDR3 spells CASSPPPGRGFVGYQETQYF. For the CDR3, the DNA is TGTGCCAGCTCACCTCCACCGGGCCGAGGGTTTGTGGGGTACCAAGAGACCCAGTACTTC. Variable domain in full (rest from reference TRBV18 and TRBJ2-5): NAGVMQNPRHLVRRRGQEARLRCSPMKGHSHVYWYRQLPEEGLKFMVYLQKENIIDESGMPKERFSAEFPKEGPSILRIQQVVRGDSAAYFCASSPPPGRGFVGYQETQYFGPGTRLLVL.

This clonotype was seen a few times. V gene TRBV28 combines with J gene TRBJ1-2; TRBD1 might be the D (5 bases). From germline, CDR1 is MDHEN and CDR2 SYDVKM. Trimming shortened V by 4 bases and J by 3 bases, and 12 bases separated the two germline ends. The CDR3 length is 14 residues. The CDR3 protein is CASSWGGTDYGYTF. The CDR3 DNA reads TGTGCCAGCAGTTGGGGGGGGACGGACTATGGCTACACCTTC.